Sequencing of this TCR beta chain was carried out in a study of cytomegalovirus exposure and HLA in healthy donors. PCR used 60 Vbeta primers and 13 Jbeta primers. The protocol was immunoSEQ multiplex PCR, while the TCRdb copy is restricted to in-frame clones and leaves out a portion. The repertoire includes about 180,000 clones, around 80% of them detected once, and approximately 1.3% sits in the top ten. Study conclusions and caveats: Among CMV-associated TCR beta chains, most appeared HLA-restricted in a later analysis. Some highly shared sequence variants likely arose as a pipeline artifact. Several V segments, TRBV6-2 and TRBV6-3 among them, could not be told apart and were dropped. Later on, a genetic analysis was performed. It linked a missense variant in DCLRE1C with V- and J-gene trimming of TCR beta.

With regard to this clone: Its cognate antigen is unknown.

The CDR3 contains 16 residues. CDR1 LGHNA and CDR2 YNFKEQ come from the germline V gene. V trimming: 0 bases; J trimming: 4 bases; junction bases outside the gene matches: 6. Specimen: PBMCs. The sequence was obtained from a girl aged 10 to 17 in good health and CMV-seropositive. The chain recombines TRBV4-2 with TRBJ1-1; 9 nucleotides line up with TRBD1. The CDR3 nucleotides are TGTGCCAGCAGCCAAGATCGGGGGACAGGGTTCACTGAAGCTTTCTTT. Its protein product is CASSQDRGTGFTEAFF.